This entry is about one T cell receptor (beta chain). Its specificity is not known. Using immunoSEQ multiplex PCR, the repertoire was profiled, and TCRdb retains in-frame clones only, with some absent. The repertoire holds over 200,000 clones, with around 91% as singletons. This CDR3 comprises 12 residues. CDR1 is WNHNN, CDR2 SYGVQD, per germline (reference sequence). The ends were cut back, 2 bases at V and 8 bases at J, with 9 bases in the middle. The source of the sample is a study of cytomegalovirus exposure and HLA in healthy donors. General study points: The study labeled fewer than 200 TCR beta chains cytomegalovirus-associated.

The sequencing input was PBMCs. This receptor was taken from a woman aged 18-29 years in good health and CMV-seronegative. The chain couples TRBV10-1 to TRBJ1-1, with D possibly matching TRBD1 (6 bases). CDR3 protein: CASSEGGKEAFF. The CDR3 DNA sequence: TGCGCCAGCAGTGAGGGGGGCAAAGAAGCTTTCTTT.